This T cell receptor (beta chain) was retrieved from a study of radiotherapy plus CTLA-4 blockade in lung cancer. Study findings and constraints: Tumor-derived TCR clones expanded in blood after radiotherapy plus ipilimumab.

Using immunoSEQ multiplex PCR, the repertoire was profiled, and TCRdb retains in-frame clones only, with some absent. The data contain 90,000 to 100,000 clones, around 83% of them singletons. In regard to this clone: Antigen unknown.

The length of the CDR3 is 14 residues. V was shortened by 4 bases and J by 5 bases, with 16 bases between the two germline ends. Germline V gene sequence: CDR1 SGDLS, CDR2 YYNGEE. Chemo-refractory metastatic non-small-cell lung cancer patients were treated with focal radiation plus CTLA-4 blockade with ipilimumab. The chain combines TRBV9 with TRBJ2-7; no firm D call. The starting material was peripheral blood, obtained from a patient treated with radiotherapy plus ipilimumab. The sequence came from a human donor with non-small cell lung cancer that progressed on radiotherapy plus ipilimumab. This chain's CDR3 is CASSPTPDVHEQYF. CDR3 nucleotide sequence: TGTGCCAGCAGCCCGACTCCGGACGTCCACGAGCAGTACTTC.